Listed here is a single T cell receptor (beta chain). This specimen belongs to a study of blood T cell repertoires in COVID-19. Study as a whole: The study drew acute and convalescent COVID-19 samples from the United States, Italy and Spain. PBMCs, B-cell-depleted T cells, or T cells provided the cDNA or gDNA that made up the material.

Germline CDR1 reads SGHVS; CDR2 reads FNYEAQ. This CDR3 region has 14 residues. J was trimmed by 11 bases and V by 1 base; bases with no gene match: 10. Study processing details: How many nucleated cells were present was estimated from reference gene primer amplification. Data came from immunoSEQ multiplex PCR; TCRdb stores just in-frame clones and leaves some out. V, J and clone size are those of that table, while D and trimming were read from the DNA. The sample carries 100,000 or so clones, about 90% recorded once. Sequenced sample: peripheral blood. The receptor comes from a man in his late teens or twenties with acute or convalescent COVID-19. The chain is built from TRBV7-6 and TRBJ1-1; TRBD1 matches at 7 bases. The CDR3 protein is CASSLVQGPLGAFF. CDR3 bases: TGTGCCAGCAGCTTAGTACAGGGGCCGCTCGGGGCTTTCTTT.